Sequencing of this TCR beta chain was carried out in a study of OX40 agonist ivuxolimab in advanced cancers. Study-wide context: Clinicians treated patients with ivuxolimab, an agonistic anti-OX40 (CD134) antibody. Study findings and constraints: Low normalized T-cell clonal expansion was additionally recorded for some nonresponders. Clonal expansion by week 6 occurred in CD4+ and CD8+ blood T cells (at 0.1 to 3.0 mg/kg).

In the case of this clone: What it recognizes is unknown.

This CDR3 comprises 15 residues. Trimming stripped 1 base from V and 1 base from J, with 8 bases between. The V gene's germline CDR1 is SGHTA and CDR2 FQGNSA. Profiled with immunoSEQ multiplex PCR; TCRdb holds only in-frame clones, not every one. The sample lists more than 65,000 clones, under 90% occurring once. This sequence joins TRBV7-2 and TRBJ1-3; D not resolved. This clonotype was obtained from an adult with an advanced solid tumor such as melanoma, head and neck, liver or kidney cancer. This sample comprised CD4+ or CD8+ T cells sorted from blood, obtained in a trial of the OX40 agonist ivuxolimab. The CDR3 nucleotides are TGTGCCAGCAGCTTAGTGGCAGCTTCTGGAAACACCATATATTTT. Translating gives CASSLVAASGNTIYF.